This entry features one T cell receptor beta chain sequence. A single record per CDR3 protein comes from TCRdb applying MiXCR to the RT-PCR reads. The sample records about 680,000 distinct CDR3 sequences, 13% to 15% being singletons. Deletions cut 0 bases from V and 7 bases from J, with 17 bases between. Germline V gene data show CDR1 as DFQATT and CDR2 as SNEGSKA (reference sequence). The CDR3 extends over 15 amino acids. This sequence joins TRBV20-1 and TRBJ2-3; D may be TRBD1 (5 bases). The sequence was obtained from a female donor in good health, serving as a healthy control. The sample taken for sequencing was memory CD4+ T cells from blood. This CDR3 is CSAREGRDSLNTQYF. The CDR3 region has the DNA TGCAGTGCTAGAGAGGGCAGGGATTCATTGAATACGCAGTATTTT.